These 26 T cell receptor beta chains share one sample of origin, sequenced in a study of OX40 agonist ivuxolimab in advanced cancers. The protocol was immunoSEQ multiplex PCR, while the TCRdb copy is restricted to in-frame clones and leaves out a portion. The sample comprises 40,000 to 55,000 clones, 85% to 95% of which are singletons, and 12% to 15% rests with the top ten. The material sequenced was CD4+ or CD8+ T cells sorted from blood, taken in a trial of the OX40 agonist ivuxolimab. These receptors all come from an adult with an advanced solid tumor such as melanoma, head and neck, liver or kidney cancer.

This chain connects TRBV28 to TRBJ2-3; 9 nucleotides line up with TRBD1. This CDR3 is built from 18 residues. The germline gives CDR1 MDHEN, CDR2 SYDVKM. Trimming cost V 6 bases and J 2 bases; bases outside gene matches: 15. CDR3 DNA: TGTGCCAGCAGGGCTAGGGACAGGGCCAGTCTAAACACAGATACGCAGTATTTT. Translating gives CASRARDRASLNTDTQYF.

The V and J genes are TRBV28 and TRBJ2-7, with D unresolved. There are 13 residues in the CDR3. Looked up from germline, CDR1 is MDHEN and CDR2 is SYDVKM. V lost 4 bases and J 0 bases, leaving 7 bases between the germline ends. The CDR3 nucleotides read TGTGCCAGCAGTTGGACGGGCTCCTACGAGCAGTACTTC. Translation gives CASSWTGSYEQYF.

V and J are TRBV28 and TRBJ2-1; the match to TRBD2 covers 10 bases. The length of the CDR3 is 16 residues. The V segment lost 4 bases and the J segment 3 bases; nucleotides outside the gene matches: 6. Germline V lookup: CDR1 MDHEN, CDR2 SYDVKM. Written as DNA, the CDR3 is TGTGCCAGCAGTTCGCTAGCGGGAGCTAACTACAATGAGCAGTTCTTC. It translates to CASSSLAGANYNEQFF.

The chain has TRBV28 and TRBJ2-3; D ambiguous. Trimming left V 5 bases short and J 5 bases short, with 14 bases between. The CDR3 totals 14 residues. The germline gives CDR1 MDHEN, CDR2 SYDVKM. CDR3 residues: CASSPNVMGDTQYF. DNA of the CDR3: TGTGCCAGCAGTCCTAACGTGATGGGAGATACGCAGTATTTT.

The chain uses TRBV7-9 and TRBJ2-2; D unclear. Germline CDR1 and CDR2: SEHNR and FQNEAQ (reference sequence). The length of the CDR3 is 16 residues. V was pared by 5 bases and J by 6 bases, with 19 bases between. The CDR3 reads CASSPPKIGPPGELFF. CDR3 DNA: TGTGCCAGCAGCCCCCCAAAGATTGGTCCCCCCGGGGAGCTGTTTTTT. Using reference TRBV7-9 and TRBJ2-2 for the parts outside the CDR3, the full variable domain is DTGVSQNPRHKITKRGQNVTFRCDPISEHNRLYWYRQTLGQGPEFLTYFQNEAQLEKSRLLSDRFSAERPKGSFSTLEIQRTEQGDSAMYLCASSPPKIGPPGELFFGEGSRLTVL.

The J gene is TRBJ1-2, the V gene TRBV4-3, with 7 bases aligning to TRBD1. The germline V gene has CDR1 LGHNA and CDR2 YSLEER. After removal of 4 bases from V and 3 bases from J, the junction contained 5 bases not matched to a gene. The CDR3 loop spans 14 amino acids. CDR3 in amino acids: CASSRLGGDYGYTF. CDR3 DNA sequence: TGCGCCAGCAGCCGTCTAGGGGGCGACTATGGCTACACCTTC.

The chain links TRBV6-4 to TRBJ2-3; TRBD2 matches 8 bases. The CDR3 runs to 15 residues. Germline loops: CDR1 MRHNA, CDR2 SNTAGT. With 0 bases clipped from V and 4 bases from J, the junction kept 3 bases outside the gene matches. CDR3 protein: CASSDSTGGPDTQYF. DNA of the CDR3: TGTGCCAGCAGTGACTCAACGGGAGGGCCAGATACGCAGTATTTT.

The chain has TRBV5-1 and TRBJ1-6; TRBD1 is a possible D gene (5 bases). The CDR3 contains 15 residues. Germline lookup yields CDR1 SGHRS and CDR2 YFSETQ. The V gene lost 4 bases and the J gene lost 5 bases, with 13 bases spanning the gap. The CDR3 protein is CASSTTGGDNSPLHF. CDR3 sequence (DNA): TGCGCCAGCAGCACCACCGGGGGGGATAATTCACCCCTCCACTTT.

The CDR3 loop reads CASRGDATYEQYF. The CDR3 DNA reads as TGTGCCAGCAGAGGGGACGCCACCTACGAGCAGTACTTC. The chain carries TRBV5-6 and TRBJ2-7, with D perhaps TRBD1 or TRBD2 (5 bases each). The CDR3 totals 13 residues. Germline assignment: CDR1 SGHDT and CDR2 YYEEEE. The V end was cut by 5 bases, the J end by 2 bases, with 11 bases between.

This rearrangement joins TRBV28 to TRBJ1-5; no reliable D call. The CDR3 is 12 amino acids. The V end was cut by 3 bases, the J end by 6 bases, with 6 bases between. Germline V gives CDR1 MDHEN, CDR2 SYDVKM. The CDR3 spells CASSFGVQPQHF. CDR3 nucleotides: TGTGCCAGCAGTTTCGGGGTTCAGCCCCAGCATTTT.

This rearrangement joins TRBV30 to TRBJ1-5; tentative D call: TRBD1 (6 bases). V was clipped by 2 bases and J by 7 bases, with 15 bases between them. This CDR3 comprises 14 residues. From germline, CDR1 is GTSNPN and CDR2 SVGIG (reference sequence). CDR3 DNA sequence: TGTGCCTGGAGTATTCAACAGGGTGACCAGCCCCAGCATTTT. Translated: CAWSIQQGDQPQHF.

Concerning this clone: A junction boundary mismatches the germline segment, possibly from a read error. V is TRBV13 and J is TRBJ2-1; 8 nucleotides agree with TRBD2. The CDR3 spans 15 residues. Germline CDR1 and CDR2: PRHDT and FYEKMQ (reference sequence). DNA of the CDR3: TGTGCCAGCACCTTAAGCGGGACTAGGGGCAATGAGCAGTTCTTC. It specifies CASTLSGTRGNEQFF.

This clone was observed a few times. The CDR3: CASSWREGPGELFF. CDR3 in DNA: TGTGCCAGCAGCTGGCGGGAGGGGCCCGGGGAGCTGTTTTTT. The chain is built from TRBV7-3 and TRBJ2-2, with 9 bases aligning to TRBD2. Germline V gene sequence: CDR1 SGHTA, CDR2 FQGTGA. The CDR3 contains 14 residues. The V gene end was trimmed by 4 bases and the J gene end by 6 bases; junction bases not matched to a gene: 3. Full variable domain (missing parts from reference TRBV7-3 and TRBJ2-2): GAGVSQTPSNKVTEKGKYVELRCDPISGHTALYWYRQSLGQGPEFLIYFQGTGAADDSGLPNDRFFAVRPEGSVSTLKIQRTERGDSAVYLCASSWREGPGELFFGEGSRLTVL.

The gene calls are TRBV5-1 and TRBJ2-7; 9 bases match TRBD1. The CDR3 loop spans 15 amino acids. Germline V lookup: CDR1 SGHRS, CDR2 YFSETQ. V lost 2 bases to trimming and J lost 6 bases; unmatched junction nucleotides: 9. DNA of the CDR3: TGCGCCAGCAGCTTTGGGGACAGGGAATTTTTCGAGCAGTACTTC. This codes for CASSFGDREFFEQYF. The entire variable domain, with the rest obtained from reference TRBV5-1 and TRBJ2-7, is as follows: KAGVTQTPRYLIKTRGQQVTLSCSPISGHRSVSWYQQTPGQGLQFLFEYFSETQRNKGNFPGRFSGRQFSNSRSEMNVSTLELGDSALYLCASSFGDREFFEQYFGPGTRLTVT.

DNA for the CDR3: TGTGCCTGGAGTGTAGGGACAACCACCGGGGAGCTGTTTTTT. Its translation is CAWSVGTTTGELFF. The chain employs TRBV30 and TRBJ2-2, with a possible D match to TRBD1 (6 bases). CDR1 and CDR2 from the germline V gene are GTSNPN and SVGIG (reference sequence). This CDR3 is built from 14 residues. V lost 0 bases, J lost 4 bases, and 9 bases lay in between.

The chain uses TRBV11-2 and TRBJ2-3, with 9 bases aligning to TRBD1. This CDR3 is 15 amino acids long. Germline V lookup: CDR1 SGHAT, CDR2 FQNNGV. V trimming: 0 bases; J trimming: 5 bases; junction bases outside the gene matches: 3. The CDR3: CASSLEQGAIDTQYF. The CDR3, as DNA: TGTGCCAGCAGCTTAGAACAGGGGGCGATAGATACGCAGTATTTT.

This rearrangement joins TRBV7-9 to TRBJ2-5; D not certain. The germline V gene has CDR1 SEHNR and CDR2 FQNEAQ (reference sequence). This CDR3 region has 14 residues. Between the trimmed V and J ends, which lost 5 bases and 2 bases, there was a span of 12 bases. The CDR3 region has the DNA TGTGCCAGCAGCCGCCGGTCGGATCAAGAGACCCAGTACTTC. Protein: CASSRRSDQETQYF.

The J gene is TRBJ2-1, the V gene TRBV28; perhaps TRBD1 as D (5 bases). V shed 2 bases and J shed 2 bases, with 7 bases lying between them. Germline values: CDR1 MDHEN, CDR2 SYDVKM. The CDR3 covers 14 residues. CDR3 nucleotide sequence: TGTGCCAGCAGTTTAAAGGGGCCCTACAATGAGCAGTTCTTC. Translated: CASSLKGPYNEQFF.

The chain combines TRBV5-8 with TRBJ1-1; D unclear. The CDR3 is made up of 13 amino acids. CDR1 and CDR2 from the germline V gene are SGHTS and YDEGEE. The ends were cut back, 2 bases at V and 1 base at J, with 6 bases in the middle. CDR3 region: CASSFRENTEAFF. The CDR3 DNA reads TGTGCCAGCAGCTTTAGAGAGAACACTGAAGCTTTCTTT.

The CDR3 region has the DNA TGTGCCAGCAGTTCTAGCGGGAGAGGCAATGAGCAGTTCTTC. It encodes CASSSSGRGNEQFF. The gene calls are TRBV27 and TRBJ2-1; TRBD2 agrees at 10 bases. V gave up 4 bases and J gave up 6 bases; unmatched junction bases: 3. Germline V lookup: CDR1 MNHEY, CDR2 SMNVEV (reference sequence). The CDR3 consists of 14 residues.

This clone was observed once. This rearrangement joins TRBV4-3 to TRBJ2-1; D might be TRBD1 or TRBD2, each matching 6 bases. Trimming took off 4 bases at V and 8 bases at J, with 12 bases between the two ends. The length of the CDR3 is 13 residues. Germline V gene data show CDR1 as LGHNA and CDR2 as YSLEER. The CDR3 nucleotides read TGCGCCAGCAGCCTCGAGGGGGGTCATGAGCAGTTCTTC. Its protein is CASSLEGGHEQFF.

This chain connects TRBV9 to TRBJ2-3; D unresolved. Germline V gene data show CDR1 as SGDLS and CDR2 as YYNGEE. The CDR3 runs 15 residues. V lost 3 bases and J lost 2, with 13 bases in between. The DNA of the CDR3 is TGTGCCAGCAGCGACGAACTGGAACACACAGATACGCAGTATTTT. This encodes CASSDELEHTDTQYF.

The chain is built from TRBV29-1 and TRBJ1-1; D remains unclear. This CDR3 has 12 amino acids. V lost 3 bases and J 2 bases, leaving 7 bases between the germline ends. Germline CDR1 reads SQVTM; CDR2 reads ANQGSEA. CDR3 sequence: CSVDKANTEAFF. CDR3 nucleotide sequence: TGCAGCGTTGACAAGGCTAACACTGAAGCTTTCTTT.

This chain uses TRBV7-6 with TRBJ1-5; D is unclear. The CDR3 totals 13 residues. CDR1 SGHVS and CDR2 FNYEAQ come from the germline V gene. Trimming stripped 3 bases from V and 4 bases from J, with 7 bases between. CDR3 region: CASSLGRNQPQHF. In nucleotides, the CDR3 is TGTGCCAGCAGCTTGGGCAGGAATCAGCCCCAGCATTTT. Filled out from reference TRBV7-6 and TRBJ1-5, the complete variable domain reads GAGVSQSPRYKVTKRGQDVALRCDPISGHVSLYWYRQALGQGPEFLTYFNYEAQQDKSGLPNDRFSAERPEGSISTLTIQRTEQRDSAMYRCASSLGRNQPQHFGDGTRLSIL.

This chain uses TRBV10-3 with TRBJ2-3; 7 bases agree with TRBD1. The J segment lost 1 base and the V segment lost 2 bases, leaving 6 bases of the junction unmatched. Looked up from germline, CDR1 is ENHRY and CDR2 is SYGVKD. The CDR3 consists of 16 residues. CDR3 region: CAISEQGEYGTDTQYF. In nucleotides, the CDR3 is TGTGCCATCAGTGAGCAGGGGGAGTATGGCACAGATACGCAGTATTTT.

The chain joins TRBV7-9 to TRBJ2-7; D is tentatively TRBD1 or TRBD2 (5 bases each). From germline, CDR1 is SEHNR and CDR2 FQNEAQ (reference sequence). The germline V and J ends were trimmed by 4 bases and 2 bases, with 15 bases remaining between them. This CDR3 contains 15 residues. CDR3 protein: CASSSGTVHPYEQYF. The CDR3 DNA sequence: TGTGCCAGCAGCTCCGGGACGGTACACCCCTACGAGCAGTACTTC.